Presented here are 19 T cell receptor beta chains from one specimen sequenced in a study of blood T cell repertoires in COVID-19 (dated by TCRdb to 2018 to 2021). The library was prepared using the immunoSEQ multiplex PCR assay. This is the immuneACCESS table as TCRdb keeps it, with only in-frame sequences that have V and J called. A part of the clones is gone; compared with another copy, unresolved V genes explain less than half, and the rest is unexplained. The sample table holds about 140,000 clones, of which roughly 85% were seen once. Under 3% of the sample goes to the ten largest clones. The sample was peripheral blood. All receptors come from a middle-aged man with acute or convalescent COVID-19.

The V gene is TRBV9, the J gene TRBJ1-6; 9 positions match TRBD1. J was trimmed by 10 bases and V by 0 bases; bases with no gene match: 5. CDR1 is SGDLS and CDR2 is YYNGEE in the germline V gene. The CDR3 sequence is 15 residues long. CDR3 DNA: TGTGCCAGCAGCGTAGGAGGGACAGGGTACTCACCCCTCCACTTT. It translates to CASSVGGTGYSPLHF.

This clone was seen a handful of times. This chain connects TRBV13 to TRBJ1-4, with D hard to call. CDR3 length: 18 amino acids. Deletions cut 2 bases from V and 0 bases from J, with 16 bases between. Germline assignment: CDR1 PRHDT and CDR2 FYEKMQ (reference sequence). The CDR3 reads CASSLQAGVGATNEKLFF. The CDR3 DNA follows: TGTGCCAGCAGCTTACAAGCCGGGGTCGGGGCAACTAATGAAAAACTGTTTTTT.

This chain joins TRBV28 and TRBJ2-7; TRBD1 agrees at 10 bases. The CDR3 is 14 residues long. The junction had 0 bases not matched to a gene; V was cut back by 2 bases and J by 2 bases. CDR1 and CDR2 from the germline V gene are MDHEN and SYDVKM. The CDR3 DNA is TGTGCCAGCAGTTTAGGGACAGGGGCCTACGAGCAGTACTTC. It is translated as CASSLGTGAYEQYF.

V is TRBV5-6 and J is TRBJ1-1, with D unclear. From germline, CDR1 is SGHDT and CDR2 YYEEEE. V was clipped by 3 bases and J by 0 bases, with 9 bases between them. CDR3 length: 14 amino acids. The CDR3 DNA is TGTGCCAGCAGCTGGCCTTACATGAACACTGAAGCTTTCTTT. The encoded protein is CASSWPYMNTEAFF.

V and J are TRBV18 and TRBJ2-1; D may be TRBD2 (5 bases). V shed 6 bases and J shed 5 bases, with 8 bases lying between them. The CDR3 has 12 amino acids. Germline V gives CDR1 KGHSH, CDR2 LQKENI. CDR3 coding DNA: TGTGCCAGCTCCGGACTCGACAATGAGCAGTTCTTC. Residues: CASSGLDNEQFF.

This clone was found once. The J gene is TRBJ2-1, the V gene TRBV20-1, with D uncertain. The CDR3 consists of 10 residues. Trimming took 3 bases from V and 7 from J, leaving 4 bases between them. Germline CDR1 and CDR2: DFQATT and SNEGSKA (reference sequence). Written as DNA, the CDR3 is TGCAGTGCTAGGGCAAATGAGCAGTTCTTC. The encoded protein is CSARANEQFF.

The rearrangement joins TRBV12-5 to TRBJ1-3; no firm D call. The CDR3 loop spans 16 amino acids. CDR1 LGHNT and CDR2 FRNRAP come from the germline V gene. Trimming took off 2 bases at V and 0 bases at J, with 11 bases between the two ends. The CDR3 loop is CASGLLPANSGNTIYF. The CDR3 region has the DNA TGTGCTAGTGGTTTGCTCCCCGCGAACTCTGGAAACACCATATATTTT.

J is TRBJ2-7 and V is TRBV5-4, with 9 positions matching TRBD1. Trimming at V came to 2 bases and at J to 4 bases, leaving 4 bases not matched to a gene. This CDR3 region has 14 residues. CDR1 and CDR2 from the germline V gene are SGHNT and YYREEE (reference sequence). DNA for the CDR3: TGTGCCAGCAGCTTTGGGACAGGGAAATACGAGCAGTACTTC. Protein: CASSFGTGKYEQYF.

This clone showed up just a few times. The chain uses TRBV9 and TRBJ2-1, with D uncertain. Germline V gives CDR1 SGDLS, CDR2 YYNGEE. The CDR3 extends over 12 amino acids. Trimming removed 3 bases from V and 9 bases from J, with 10 bases in between. The CDR3 protein is CASSAGWSEQFF. CDR3 in DNA: TGTGCCAGCAGCGCCGGCTGGAGTGAGCAGTTCTTC.

This clone was detected a few times. The CDR3 nucleotides read TGTGCTAGTGGTTTGATGTGGGGTATGCAGGGTCACGAGCAGTACTTC. Amino acids: CASGLMWGMQGHEQYF. V and J are TRBV12-5 and TRBJ2-7; tentatively, D is TRBD1 (5 bases). Germline V gives CDR1 LGHNT, CDR2 FRNRAP. The V gene lost 2 bases and the J gene lost 5 bases, with 19 bases spanning the gap. The CDR3 contains 16 residues.

The chain uses TRBV11-2 and TRBJ2-7; a possible D gene is TRBD2 (5 bases). CDR1 SGHAT and CDR2 FQNNGV come from the germline V gene. Trimming stripped 3 bases from V and 3 bases from J, with 6 bases between. This CDR3 comprises 12 residues. As DNA, the CDR3 is TGTGCCAGCAGCTTGGGGAGCTACGAGCAGTACTTC. Translating it yields CASSLGSYEQYF. The full variable domain, rest sourced from reference TRBV11-2 and TRBJ2-7, is EAGVAQSPRYKIIEKRQSVAFWCNPISGHATLYWYQQILGQGPKLLIQFQNNGVVDDSQLPKDRFSAERLKGVDSTLKIQPAKLEDSAVYLCASSLGSYEQYFGPGTRLTVT.

In its sample, this clone was seen once. This chain links TRBV3-1 (or the pseudogene TRBV3-2) with TRBJ1-1; 10 bases are a match to TRBD1. The V and J ends lost 4 bases and 1 base, in that order; junction bases with no gene match: 0. The CDR3 is made up of 14 amino acids. Germline V gives CDR1 LGHDT, CDR2 YNNKEL (reference sequence). CDR3 sequence reads: CASSRTGGNTEAFF. CDR3 DNA sequence: TGTGCCAGCAGCCGGACAGGGGGGAACACTGAAGCTTTCTTT.

This chain uses TRBV6-5 with TRBJ1-4, with TRBD1 as a possible D gene (5 bases). The V and J ends lost 8 bases and 8 bases respectively, with 12 bases between them. Germline V gene lookup returns CDR1 MNHEY and CDR2 SVGAGI. This CDR3 has 12 residues. The CDR3 reads CASEQGSEKLFF. The CDR3 DNA is TGTGCCAGCGAGCAGGGTAGCGAAAAACTGTTTTTT.

CDR3 protein: CASRIADTQYF. CDR3 sequence (DNA): TGTGCCAGCAGAATAGCAGATACGCAGTATTTT. V gene TRBV2 combines with J gene TRBJ2-3; D is unresolved. The V end lost 6 bases, the J end lost 4 bases, and 5 bases lay between the germline ends. Germline V lookup: CDR1 SNHLY, CDR2 FYNNEI. This CDR3 is built from 11 residues.

The genes are TRBV7-9 and TRBJ2-3, with 8 bases matching TRBD2. Looked up from germline, CDR1 is SEHNR and CDR2 is FQNEAQ (reference sequence). The CDR3 contains 15 residues. Trimming at V came to 5 bases and at J to 0 bases, leaving 4 bases not matched to a gene. The CDR3 coding sequence is TGTGCCAGCAGCCCCCGGGGGGGGAGCACAGATACGCAGTATTTT. Its translation is CASSPRGGSTDTQYF.

The V and J genes are TRBV9 and TRBJ2-5; 8 bases are shared with TRBD1. Germline V gene lookup returns CDR1 SGDLS and CDR2 YYNGEE. The length of the CDR3 is 13 residues. J gave up 6 bases and V 4 bases, and 5 bases lay outside the gene matches. CDR3 region: CASSLGQGQTQYF. CDR3 sequence (DNA): TGTGCCAGCAGCCTAGGACAGGGACAGACCCAGTACTTC.

The chain joins TRBV2 to TRBJ2-1, with 15 bases matching TRBD2. This CDR3 comprises 15 residues. J lost 9 bases, V lost 4 bases, and 4 bases had no gene match. CDR1 is SNHLY and CDR2 is FYNNEI in the germline V gene. Here the CDR3 reads CASSAGTSGGLEQFF. CDR3 DNA: TGTGCCAGCAGTGCCGGGACTAGCGGGGGGCTTGAGCAGTTCTTC.

The chain uses TRBV29-1 and TRBJ2-2; D is ambiguous. The ends were cut back, 4 bases at V and 1 base at J, with 10 bases in the middle. The CDR3 loop spans 14 amino acids. Germline CDR1 SQVTM, CDR2 ANQGSEA. In DNA form, the CDR3 reads TGCAGCGTTGTCCCCAGGCTGAACACCGGGGAGCTGTTTTTT. This codes for CSVVPRLNTGELFF.

V gene TRBV5-1 combines with J gene TRBJ2-5, with 9 bases that match TRBD2. The V gene end was trimmed by 4 bases and the J gene end by 1 base; junction bases not matched to a gene: 8. The CDR3 totals 16 residues. Germline V lookup: CDR1 SGHRS, CDR2 YFSETQ. CDR3 protein: CASSPRTREGQETQYF. CDR3 DNA: TGCGCCAGCAGCCCCCGAACGCGGGAGGGCCAAGAGACCCAGTACTTC. Full variable domain (rest looked up from reference TRBV5-1 and TRBJ2-5): KAGVTQTPRYLIKTRGQQVTLSCSPISGHRSVSWYQQTPGQGLQFLFEYFSETQRNKGNFPGRFSGRQFSNSRSEMNVSTLELGDSALYLCASSPRTREGQETQYFGPGTRLLVL.